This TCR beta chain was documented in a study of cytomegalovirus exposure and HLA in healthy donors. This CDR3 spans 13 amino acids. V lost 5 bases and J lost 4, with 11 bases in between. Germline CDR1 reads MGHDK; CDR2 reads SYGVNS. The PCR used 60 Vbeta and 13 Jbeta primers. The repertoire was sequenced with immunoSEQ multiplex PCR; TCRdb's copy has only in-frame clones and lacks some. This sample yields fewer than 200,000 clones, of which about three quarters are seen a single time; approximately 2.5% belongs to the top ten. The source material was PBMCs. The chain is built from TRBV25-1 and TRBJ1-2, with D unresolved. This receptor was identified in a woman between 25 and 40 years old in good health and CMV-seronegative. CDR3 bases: TGTGCCAGCAGTCCCACAGTTTCCTATGGCTACACCTTC. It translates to CASSPTVSYGYTF.